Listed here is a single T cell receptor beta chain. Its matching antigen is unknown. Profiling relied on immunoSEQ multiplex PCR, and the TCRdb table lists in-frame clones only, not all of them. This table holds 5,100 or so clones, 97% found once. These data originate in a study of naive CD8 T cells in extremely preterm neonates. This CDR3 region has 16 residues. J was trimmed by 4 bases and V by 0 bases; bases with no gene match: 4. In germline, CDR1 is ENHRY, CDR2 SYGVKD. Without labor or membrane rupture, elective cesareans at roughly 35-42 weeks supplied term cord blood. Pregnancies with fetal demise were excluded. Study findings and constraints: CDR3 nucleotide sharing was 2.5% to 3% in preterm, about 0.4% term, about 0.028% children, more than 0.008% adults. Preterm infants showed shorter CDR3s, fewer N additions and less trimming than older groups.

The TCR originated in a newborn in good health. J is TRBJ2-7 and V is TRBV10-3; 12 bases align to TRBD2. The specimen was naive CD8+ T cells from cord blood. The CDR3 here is CAISESLAGGGYEQYF. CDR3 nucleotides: TGTGCCATCAGTGAGTCGCTAGCGGGAGGGGGGTACGAGCAGTACTTC.